Below, 3 T cell receptor beta chains from the same sample are listed, as sequenced in a study of cytomegalovirus exposure and HLA in healthy donors. Use of 60 Vbeta and 13 Jbeta primers characterized the PCR. Here immunoSEQ multiplex PCR was the method, and the copy in TCRdb shows in-frame clones only, minus some. The sample records over 200,000 clones, more than 85% being singletons. Sequenced sample: PBMCs. These receptors were collected from a woman between 18 and 29 years old in good health and CMV-seronegative.

V gene TRBV13 combines with J gene TRBJ2-7; 9 bases align to TRBD1. The germline V gene has CDR1 PRHDT and CDR2 FYEKMQ (reference sequence). The CDR3 spans 14 residues. Unmatched junction bases numbered 10, after V lost 1 base and J lost 12 bases. The CDR3 region has the DNA TGTGCCAGCAGCTTAGCGGATAGACAGGGGGAGTGGTACTTC. Translating gives CASSLADRQGEWYF. The full variable domain, completed using reference TRBV13 and TRBJ2-7, is AAGVIQSPRHLIKEKRETATLKCYPIPRHDTVYWYQQGPGQDPQFLISFYEKMQSDKGSIPDRFSAQQFSDYHSELNMSSLELGDSALYFCASSLADRQGEWYFGPGTRLTVT.

The chain combines TRBV11-1 with TRBJ2-7; TRBD2 aligns across 12 bases. CDR3 length: 14 amino acids. Trimming took 5 bases from V and 5 from J; bases not matched to a gene: 4. Germline CDR1 and CDR2: SGHAT and FQDESV (reference sequence). The DNA for the CDR3 is TGTGCCAGCAGCATGACTAGCGGGAGCAACGAGCAGTACTTC. Its translation is CASSMTSGSNEQYF.

Only one count was recorded for this clone. This chain links TRBV7-9 with TRBJ2-7; D might be TRBD1 (6 bases). The V end lost 4 bases, the J end lost 0 bases, and 13 bases lay between the germline ends. Germline assignment: CDR1 SEHNR and CDR2 FQNEAQ (reference sequence). The CDR3 runs 15 residues. The CDR3 spells CASSSVDRDSYEQYF. The CDR3, as DNA: TGTGCCAGCAGCTCGGTGGACAGAGACTCCTACGAGCAGTACTTC. Using reference TRBV7-9 and TRBJ2-7 for the parts outside the CDR3, the full variable domain is DTGVSQNPRHKITKRGQNVTFRCDPISEHNRLYWYRQTLGQGPEFLTYFQNEAQLEKSRLLSDRFSAERPKGSFSTLEIQRTEQGDSAMYLCASSSVDRDSYEQYFGPGTRLTVT.